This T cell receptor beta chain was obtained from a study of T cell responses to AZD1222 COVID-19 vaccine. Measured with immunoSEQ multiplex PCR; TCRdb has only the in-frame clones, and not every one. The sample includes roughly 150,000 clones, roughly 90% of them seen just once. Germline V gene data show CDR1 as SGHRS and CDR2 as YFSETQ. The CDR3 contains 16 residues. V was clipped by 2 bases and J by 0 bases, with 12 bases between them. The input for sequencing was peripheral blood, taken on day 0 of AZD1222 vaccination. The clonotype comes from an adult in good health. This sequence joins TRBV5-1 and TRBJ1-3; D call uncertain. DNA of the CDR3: TGCGCCAGCAGCTTTGGCAGCCACAACTCTGGAAACACCATATATTTT. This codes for CASSFGSHNSGNTIYF. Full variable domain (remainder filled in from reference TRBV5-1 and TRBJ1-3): KAGVTQTPRYLIKTRGQQVTLSCSPISGHRSVSWYQQTPGQGLQFLFEYFSETQRNKGNFPGRFSGRQFSNSRSEMNVSTLELGDSALYLCASSFGSHNSGNTIYFGEGSWLTVV.